What follows are 18 T cell receptor beta chains derived from one specimen sequenced in a study of T cells in Graves' hyperthyroidism and ophthalmopathy. The CDR3 regions of TCR beta were amplified from RNA transcripts. The HTBI primer set served for first-round RT-PCR of the TCR CDR3. MiXCR, run by TCRdb on the multiplex PCR reads, gives a single entry per CDR3 protein. The table shows 500,000 to 750,000 distinct CDR3 sequences, with around 46% occurring only once. The specimen sequenced was peripheral blood or thyroid tissue (not recorded which). The receptors were gathered from a woman aged 18-29 years with Graves' hyperthyroidism.

V is TRBV2 and J is TRBJ2-1, with 7 bases identical to TRBD2. V dropped 6 bases and J dropped 4; count of bases not matched to a gene: 9. This CDR3 is built from 15 residues. CDR1 SNHLY and CDR2 FYNNEI come from the germline V gene. CDR3 coding DNA: TGTGCCAGCAGGATCGAGTCGGGAGGTTACAATGAGCAGTTCTTC. It specifies CASRIESGGYNEQFF.

V and J are TRBV10-1 and TRBJ2-3, with 9 bases identical to TRBD2. This CDR3 spans 15 amino acids. The V segment lost 2 bases and the J segment 4 bases; nucleotides outside the gene matches: 4. Germline loops: CDR1 WNHNN, CDR2 SYGVQD (reference sequence). The CDR3 region has the DNA TGCGCCAGCAGTGAGAGCCTAGCGGGATCAGATACGCAGTATTTT. Translating gives CASSESLAGSDTQYF.

Turning to this clonotype: A junction end diverges from the germline sequence, so it may reflect a read error. This chain joins TRBV24-1 and TRBJ1-5; D call uncertain. The germline CDR1 and CDR2 sequences are KGHDR and SFDVKD. CDR3 length: 9 residues. CDR3 bases: TGTGCCACCTGCCGGCCCCGGCATTTT. It codes for CATCRPRHF.

This clonotype was observed at least ten times. At one end, the junction sequence differs from germline, possibly due to a read error. The chain has TRBV19 and TRBJ2-7, with TRBD1 identical over 9 bases. This CDR3 is built from 16 residues. Germline CDR1 is LNHDA and CDR2 is SQIVND (reference sequence). CDR3 sequence: CASRRTGDWGSYEQYF. The CDR3, as DNA: TGCGCCAGTAGAAGGACAGGGGATTGGGGCTCCTACGAGCAGTACTTC.

The gene calls are TRBV24-1 and TRBJ2-5; D remains ambiguous. The CDR3 covers 13 residues. The germline V gene has CDR1 KGHDR and CDR2 SFDVKD. The V gene lost 3 bases and the J gene lost 5 bases, with 9 bases spanning the gap. The CDR3 DNA reads as TGTGCCACCAGTGATCTCGGAAGGGAGACCCAGTACTTC. This translates into CATSDLGRETQYF.

J is TRBJ2-2 and V is TRBV12-3 or TRBV12-4; D ambiguous. Trimming removed 1 base at V and 2 bases at J, with 8 bases between. CDR3 length equals 15 residues. CDR3 sequence (DNA): TGTGCCAGCAGTTTAGGGCAGGCAAACACCGGGGAGCTGTTTTTT. Encoded protein: CASSLGQANTGELFF.

This clonotype was recorded many times. The V gene is TRBV20-1, the J gene TRBJ1-6, with D hard to call. This CDR3 comprises 10 residues. The germline gives CDR1 DFQATT, CDR2 SNEGSKA (reference sequence). V was clipped by 7 bases and J by 9 bases, with 7 bases between them. The CDR3: CSVPGSPLHF. CDR3 nucleotide sequence: TGCAGTGTTCCGGGTTCACCCCTCCACTTT.

This clonotype was detected once. With a much larger clone just one base away, this may be a read error. As the CDR3 is not closed by the conserved phenylalanine or tryptophan, this likely results from a read error. The rearrangement links TRBV12-3 or TRBV12-4 to TRBJ2-5; 7 nucleotides line up with TRBD1. The CDR3 runs 14 residues. V lost 5 bases and J lost 4; bases outside the gene matches: 7. The CDR3 spells CASSPTGEAETQYY. CDR3 bases: TGTGCCAGCAGTCCCACAGGGGAAGCAGAGACCCAGTACTAC.

This clonotype was observed many times. The V gene is TRBV6-5, the J gene TRBJ1-2, with D uncertain. The germline CDR1 and CDR2 sequences are MNHEY and SVGAGI. V was trimmed by 2 bases and J by 0 bases, leaving 13 bases between them. The CDR3 runs 16 residues. Here the CDR3 reads CASSYREGATNYGYTF. The CDR3 bases are TGTGCCAGCAGTTACCGTGAAGGAGCCACTAACTATGGCTACACCTTC.

The J gene is TRBJ2-1, the V gene TRBV10-1; weak D call: TRBD1 (6 bases). With 5 bases removed from V and 5 bases from J, the gap between germline ends came to 13 bases. From germline, CDR1 is WNHNN and CDR2 SYGVQD (reference sequence). The CDR3 is 14 amino acids. The CDR3 nucleotides read TGCGCCAGCAGTCGAGGGACAACAGACAATGAGCAGTTCTTC. Translation: CASSRGTTDNEQFF.

This sequence joins TRBV7-9 and TRBJ1-1; TRBD1 might be the D (6 bases). V lost 5 bases and J lost 11, with 15 bases in between. Germline V gene data show CDR1 as SEHNR and CDR2 as FQNEAQ (reference sequence). CDR3 length: 12 residues. The CDR3 DNA reads TGTGCCAGCAGCCCCAGGGGCCGTGGGGCTTTCTTT. This sequence encodes CASSPRGRGAFF.

This sequence joins TRBV9 and TRBJ2-7, with a tentative D call TRBD1 (7 bases). V was pared by 7 bases and J by 4 bases, with 15 bases between. Germline lookup yields CDR1 SGDLS and CDR2 YYNGEE. CDR3 length: 13 amino acids. CDR3 residues: CASSAGQNYEQYF. The CDR3 DNA is TGTGCCAGCTCGGCGGGACAGAATTACGAGCAGTACTTC.

This clonotype has a count of ten or more. The chain combines TRBV5-1 with TRBJ2-2; D tentatively reads TRBD1 or TRBD2 (5 bases each). V lost 1 base, J lost 7 bases, and 20 bases lay in between. The CDR3 extends over 17 amino acids. Germline CDR1 reads SGHRS; CDR2 reads YFSETQ. This chain's CDR3 is CASSLRGPTLWNGELFF. DNA for the CDR3: TGCGCCAGCAGCTTGCGGGGACCCACCCTTTGGAACGGGGAGCTGTTTTTT. The full variable domain, in which reference TRBV5-1 and TRBJ2-2 provide the parts outside the CDR3, is KAGVTQTPRYLIKTRGQQVTLSCSPISGHRSVSWYQQTPGQGLQFLFEYFSETQRNKGNFPGRFSGRQFSNSRSEMNVSTLELGDSALYLCASSLRGPTLWNGELFFGEGSRLTVL.

V gene TRBV7-3 combines with J gene TRBJ2-1; 7 bases align to TRBD1. Per germline, CDR1 SGHTA and CDR2 FQGTGA. Trimming took 5 bases from V and 6 from J; bases not matched to a gene: 7. This CDR3 comprises 14 residues. CDR3 residues: CASSRQGNSNEQFF. CDR3 sequence (DNA): TGTGCCAGCAGCAGACAGGGAAACTCCAATGAGCAGTTCTTC.

This clonotype was seen ten or more times. The chain couples TRBV9 to TRBJ2-7; 8 bases align to TRBD2. Trimming at V came to 2 bases and at J to 3 bases, leaving 4 bases not matched to a gene. CDR1 and CDR2 from the germline V gene are SGDLS and YYNGEE. The length of the CDR3 is 14 residues. The CDR3 DNA sequence: TGTGCCAGCAGCGTGGGACTAGAGGACTACGAGCAGTACTTC. Amino acid sequence: CASSVGLEDYEQYF.

The sample holds one count of this clonotype. V and J are TRBV7-9 and TRBJ2-6; TRBD1 matches at 8 bases. Trimming at V came to 4 bases and at J to 1 base, leaving 3 bases not matched to a gene. CDR1 and CDR2 (germline): SEHNR, FQNEAQ (reference sequence). This CDR3 has 16 residues. The CDR3 sequence: CASSYQGASGANVLTF. The CDR3 DNA reads TGTGCCAGCAGCTACCAGGGGGCTTCTGGGGCCAACGTCCTGACTTTC.

This clonotype occurred many times. This chain joins TRBV6-5 and TRBJ2-2; weak D call: TRBD2 (6 bases). The CDR3 runs 14 residues. In germline, CDR1 is MNHEY, CDR2 SVGAGI. V dropped 6 bases and J dropped 7 bases, with 15 bases sitting between them. CDR3 nucleotides: TGTGCCAGCAGACGACGGAGGGCCGACGGGGAGCTGTTTTTT. This gives the protein CASRRRRADGELFF.

This CDR3 is CASSPRLTGTGDTIYF. The CDR3 region has the DNA TGTGCCAGCAGCCCGAGGTTGACAGGGACGGGAGACACCATATATTTT. V usage is TRBV4-2 and J usage is TRBJ1-3; TRBD1 agrees at 7 bases. Trimming took 4 bases from V and 8 from J; bases not matched to a gene: 14. The length of the CDR3 is 16 residues. Looked up from germline, CDR1 is LGHNA and CDR2 is YNFKEQ.